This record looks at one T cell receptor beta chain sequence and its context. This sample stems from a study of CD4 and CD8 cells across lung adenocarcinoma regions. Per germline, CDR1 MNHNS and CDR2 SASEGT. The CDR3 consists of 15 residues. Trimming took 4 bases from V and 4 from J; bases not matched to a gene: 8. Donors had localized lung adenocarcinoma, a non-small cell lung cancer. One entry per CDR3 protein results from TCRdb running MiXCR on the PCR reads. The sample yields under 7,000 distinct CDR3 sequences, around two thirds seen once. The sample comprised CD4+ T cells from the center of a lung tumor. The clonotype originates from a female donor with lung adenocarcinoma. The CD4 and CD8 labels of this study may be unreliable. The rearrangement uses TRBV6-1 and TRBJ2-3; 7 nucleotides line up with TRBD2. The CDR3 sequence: CASSGSLGGADTQYF. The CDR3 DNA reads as TGTGCCAGCAGTGGCAGCTTGGGGGGGGCAGATACGCAGTATTTT.